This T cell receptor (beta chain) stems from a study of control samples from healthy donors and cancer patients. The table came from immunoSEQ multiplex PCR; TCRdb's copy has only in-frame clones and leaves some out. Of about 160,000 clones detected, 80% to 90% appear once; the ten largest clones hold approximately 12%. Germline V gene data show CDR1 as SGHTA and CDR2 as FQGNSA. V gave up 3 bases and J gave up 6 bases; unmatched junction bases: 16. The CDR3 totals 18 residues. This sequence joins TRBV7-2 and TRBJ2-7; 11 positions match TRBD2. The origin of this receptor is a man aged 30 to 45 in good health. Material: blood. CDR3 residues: CASSLPLTGTSGRFEQYF. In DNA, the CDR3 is TGTGCCAGCAGCTTGCCGTTAACCGGGACTAGCGGACGCTTCGAGCAGTACTTC.